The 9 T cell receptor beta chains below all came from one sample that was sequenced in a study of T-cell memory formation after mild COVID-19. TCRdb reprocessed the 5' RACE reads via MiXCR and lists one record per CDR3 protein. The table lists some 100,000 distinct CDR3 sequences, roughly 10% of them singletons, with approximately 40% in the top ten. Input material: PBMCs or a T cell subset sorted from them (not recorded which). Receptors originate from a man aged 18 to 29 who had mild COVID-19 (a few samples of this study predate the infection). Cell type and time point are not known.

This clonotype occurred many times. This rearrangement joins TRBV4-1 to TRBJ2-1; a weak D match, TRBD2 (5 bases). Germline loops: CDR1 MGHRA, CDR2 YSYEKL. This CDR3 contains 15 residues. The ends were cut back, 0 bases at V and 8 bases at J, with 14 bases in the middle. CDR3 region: CASSQERRGVDEQFF. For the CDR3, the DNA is TGCGCCAGCAGCCAAGAGCGACGGGGAGTCGATGAGCAGTTCTTC.

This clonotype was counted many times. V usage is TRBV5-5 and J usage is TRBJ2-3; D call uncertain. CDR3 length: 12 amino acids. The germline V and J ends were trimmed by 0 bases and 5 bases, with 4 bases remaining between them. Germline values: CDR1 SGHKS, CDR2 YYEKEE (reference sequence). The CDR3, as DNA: TGTGCCAGCAGCTTGGGCGGAGATACGCAGTATTTT. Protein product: CASSLGGDTQYF.

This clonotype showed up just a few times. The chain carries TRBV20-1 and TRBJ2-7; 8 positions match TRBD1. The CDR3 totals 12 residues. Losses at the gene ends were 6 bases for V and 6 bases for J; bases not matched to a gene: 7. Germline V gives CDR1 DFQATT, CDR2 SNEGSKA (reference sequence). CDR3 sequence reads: CSATPGGSEQYV. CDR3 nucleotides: TGCAGTGCGACACCAGGGGGCAGCGAGCAGTACGTC.

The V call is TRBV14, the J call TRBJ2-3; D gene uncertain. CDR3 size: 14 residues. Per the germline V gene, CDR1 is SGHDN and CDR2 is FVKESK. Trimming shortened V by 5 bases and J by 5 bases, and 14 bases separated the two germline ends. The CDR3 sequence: CASSSPWAQDTQYF. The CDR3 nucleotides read TGTGCCAGCAGCTCCCCTTGGGCCCAAGATACGCAGTATTTT.

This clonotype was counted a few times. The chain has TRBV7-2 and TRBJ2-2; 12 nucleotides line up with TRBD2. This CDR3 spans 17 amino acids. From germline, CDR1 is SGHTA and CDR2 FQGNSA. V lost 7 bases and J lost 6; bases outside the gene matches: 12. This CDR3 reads CASNLGPGTSGSGELFF. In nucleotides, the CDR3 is TGTGCCAGCAACCTTGGCCCGGGGACTAGCGGGTCCGGGGAGCTGTTTTTT.

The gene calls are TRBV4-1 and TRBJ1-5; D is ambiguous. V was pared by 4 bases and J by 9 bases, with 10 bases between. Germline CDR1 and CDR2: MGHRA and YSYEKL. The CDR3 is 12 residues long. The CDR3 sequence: CASSRGSGPQHF. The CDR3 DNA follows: TGCGCCAGCAGCCGGGGTAGCGGGCCCCAGCATTTT.

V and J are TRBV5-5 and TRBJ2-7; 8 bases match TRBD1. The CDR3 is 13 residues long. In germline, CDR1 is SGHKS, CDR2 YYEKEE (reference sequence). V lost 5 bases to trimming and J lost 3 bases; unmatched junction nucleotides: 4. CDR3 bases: TGTGCCAGCAGTGTGGACAGGGACTACGAGCAGTACTTC. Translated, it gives CASSVDRDYEQYF. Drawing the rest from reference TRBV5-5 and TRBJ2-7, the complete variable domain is DAGVTQSPTHLIKTRGQQVTLRCSPISGHKSVSWYQQVLGQGPQFIFQYYEKEERGRGNFPDRFSARQFPNYSSELNVNALLLGDSALYLCASSVDRDYEQYFGPGTRLTVT.

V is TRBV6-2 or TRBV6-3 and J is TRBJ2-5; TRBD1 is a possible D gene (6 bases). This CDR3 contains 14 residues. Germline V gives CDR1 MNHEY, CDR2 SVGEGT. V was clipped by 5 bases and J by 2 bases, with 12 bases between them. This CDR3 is CASSRTAYQETQYF. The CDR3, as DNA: TGTGCCAGCAGTAGGACAGCGTATCAAGAGACCCAGTACTTC.

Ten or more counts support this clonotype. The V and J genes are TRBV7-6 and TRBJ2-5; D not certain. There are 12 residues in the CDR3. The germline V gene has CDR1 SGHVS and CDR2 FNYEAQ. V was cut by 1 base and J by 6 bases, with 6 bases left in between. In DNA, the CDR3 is TGTGCCAGCAGCTTAGGAGGAAAGACCCAGTACTTC. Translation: CASSLGGKTQYF.